Presented here are 30 T cell receptor beta chains from one specimen sequenced in a study of blood T cell repertoires in COVID-19. Repertoires were generated with immunoSEQ multiplex PCR, while TCRdb's copy carries only in-frame clones and drops some. This sample yields tens of thousands of clones, of which roughly 90% are seen a single time; approximately 3% belongs to the top ten. The sequenced sample consisted of peripheral blood. The receptors were gathered from a human donor in a cohort sampled during active COVID-19.

J is TRBJ1-3 and V is TRBV7-2; D is ambiguous. The CDR3 consists of 14 residues. The V end lost 3 bases, the J end lost 0 bases, and 6 bases lay between the germline ends. In germline, CDR1 is SGHTA, CDR2 FQGNSA. Here the CDR3 DNA reads TGTGCCAGCAGCTTGGCACGCTCTGGAAACACCATATATTTT. Translating it yields CASSLARSGNTIYF.

The V call is TRBV5-5, the J call TRBJ1-6, with 8 bases matching TRBD1. With 6 bases clipped from V and 7 bases from J, the junction kept 6 bases outside the gene matches. CDR3 length: 14 residues. Germline V gene lookup returns CDR1 SGHKS and CDR2 YYEKEE (reference sequence). CDR3 amino acids: CASTQGARNSPLHF. CDR3 DNA: TGTGCCAGCACCCAGGGGGCACGGAATTCACCCCTCCACTTT.

The CDR3: CAISVQTGVNTEAFF. CDR3 DNA sequence: TGTGCCATCAGCGTCCAGACAGGGGTGAACACTGAAGCTTTCTTT. The rearrangement links TRBV10-3 to TRBJ1-1, with 8 bases matching TRBD1. The trim removed 6 bases at V and 0 bases at J, leaving 6 bases unmatched. The CDR3 loop spans 15 amino acids. Germline CDR1 reads ENHRY; CDR2 reads SYGVKD.

The rearrangement links TRBV6-5 to TRBJ1-2; weak D call: TRBD1 (6 bases). Germline V gives CDR1 MNHEY, CDR2 SVGAGI. The CDR3 has 13 residues. Trimming removed 6 bases at V and 3 bases at J, with 11 bases between. Here the CDR3 reads CASRGAGDYGYTF. The CDR3 nucleotides read TGTGCCAGCAGGGGCGCAGGGGACTATGGCTACACCTTC.

This chain connects TRBV5-6 to TRBJ2-5; 7 positions agree with TRBD1. Germline V lookup: CDR1 SGHDT, CDR2 YYEEEE. The junction had 10 bases not matched to a gene; V was cut back by 4 bases and J by 4 bases. CDR3 length: 15 residues. This CDR3 is CASSPPGQLRETQYF. The CDR3 DNA reads as TGTGCCAGCAGCCCACCGGGACAGCTTAGAGAGACCCAGTACTTC.

This clone showed up just once. V and J are TRBV6-4 and TRBJ2-3, with 10 bases matching TRBD2. Germline-derived CDR1 and CDR2 are MRHNA and SNTAGT. CDR3 size: 14 residues. The CDR3 loop reads CAADEREGQDTQYF. CDR3 nucleotide sequence: TGTGCAGCGGATGAGCGGGAGGGCCAGGATACGCAGTATTTT.

This chain uses TRBV30 with TRBJ2-1; 9 bases line up with TRBD1. The CDR3 is made up of 15 amino acids. After removal of 0 bases from V and 7 bases from J, the junction contained 7 bases not matched to a gene. CDR1 is GTSNPN, CDR2 SVGIG, per germline (reference sequence). The CDR3 region is CAWSVWGQGWNEQFF. CDR3 coding DNA: TGTGCCTGGAGTGTTTGGGGACAGGGTTGGAATGAGCAGTTCTTC.

V gene TRBV3-1 (or the pseudogene TRBV3-2) combines with J gene TRBJ1-2, with TRBD1 matching 8 bases. Per the germline V gene, CDR1 is LGHDT and CDR2 is YNNKEL (reference sequence). V gave up 4 bases and J gave up 6 bases; unmatched junction bases: 7. The CDR3 length is 14 residues. The CDR3 loop reads CASSPRTGQHGYTF. CDR3 bases: TGTGCCAGCAGCCCCAGGACAGGGCAGCATGGCTACACCTTC.

The chain joins TRBV28 to TRBJ1-3; 8 bases line up with TRBD1. CDR1 and CDR2 (germline): MDHEN, SYDVKM. This CDR3 spans 14 amino acids. V trimming: 5 bases; J trimming: 1 base; junction bases outside the gene matches: 1. This chain's CDR3 is CASSGQGSGNTIYF. CDR3 bases: TGTGCCAGCAGTGGACAGGGATCTGGAAACACCATATATTTT.

The rearrangement links TRBV12-5 to TRBJ2-7; a weak D match, TRBD2 (6 bases). The CDR3 contains 14 residues. CDR1 LGHNT and CDR2 FRNRAP come from the germline V gene. The V and J ends lost 1 base and 6 bases respectively, with 13 bases between them. The CDR3 coding sequence is TGTGCTAGTGGTTTGGACGTCTTGGGGGGCGAGCAGTACGTC. Translated: CASGLDVLGGEQYV.

The chain recombines TRBV5-4 with TRBJ2-3, with TRBD2 matching 7 bases. Germline loops: CDR1 SGHNT, CDR2 YYREEE (reference sequence). The CDR3 covers 15 residues. J gave up 0 bases and V 10 bases, and 11 bases lay outside the gene matches. This CDR3 reads CAARDGRSSTDTQYF. The DNA of the CDR3 is TGTGCCGCACGAGACGGGAGGTCGAGCACAGATACGCAGTATTTT.

The gene calls are TRBV2 and TRBJ2-7; perhaps TRBD1 as D (5 bases). This CDR3 region has 12 residues. Trimming took off 6 bases at V and 6 bases at J, with 12 bases between the two ends. The germline V gene encodes CDR1 SNHLY and CDR2 FYNNEI. In nucleotides, the CDR3 is TGTGCCAGCAGAGATGACAGTCGCGAGCAGTACTTC. It specifies CASRDDSREQYF.

The chain has TRBV4-3 and TRBJ2-3; D may be TRBD2 (7 bases). Per germline, CDR1 LGHNA and CDR2 YSLEER. The ends were cut back, 4 bases at V and 4 bases at J, with 12 bases in the middle. CDR3 length: 14 amino acids. The CDR3 here is CASSLKGGSDTQYF. CDR3 DNA: TGCGCCAGCAGCCTTAAGGGGGGGTCAGATACGCAGTATTTT.

This clone was counted once. This chain uses TRBV3-1 (or the pseudogene TRBV3-2) with TRBJ2-6; TRBD2 might be the D (6 bases). Germline values: CDR1 LGHDT, CDR2 YNNKEL (reference sequence). The CDR3 contains 16 residues. Deletions cut 4 bases from V and 4 bases from J, with 14 bases between. This chain's CDR3 is CASSPQRASGANVLTF. The CDR3 DNA is TGTGCCAGCAGCCCTCAGCGGGCATCAGGGGCCAACGTCCTGACTTTC.

V usage is TRBV3-1 (or the pseudogene TRBV3-2) and J usage is TRBJ2-2; unclear D gene. The CDR3 consists of 13 residues. Germline CDR1 is LGHDT and CDR2 is YNNKEL (reference sequence). Trimming removed 1 base from V and 6 bases from J, with 6 bases in between. CDR3 amino acids: CASSQGGSGELFF. The CDR3 DNA is TGTGCCAGCAGCCAAGGAGGCTCCGGGGAGCTGTTTTTT.

This chain connects TRBV3-1 (or the pseudogene TRBV3-2) to TRBJ2-7, with 8 bases fitting TRBD2. Per the germline V gene, CDR1 is LGHDT and CDR2 is YNNKEL (reference sequence). The CDR3 consists of 14 residues. J was trimmed by 4 bases and V by 2 bases; bases with no gene match: 4. CDR3 in amino acids: CASSQTPGGYEQYF. In DNA form, the CDR3 reads TGTGCCAGCAGCCAAACACCGGGAGGGTACGAGCAGTACTTC.

The CDR3 region has the DNA TGTGCCAGCAGTTACTCGAGGGAACGCGGCGAGCAGTACTTC. It translates to CASSYSRERGEQYF. The chain couples TRBV6-5 to TRBJ2-7; tentative D call: TRBD2 (5 bases). There are 14 residues in the CDR3. The germline V gene encodes CDR1 MNHEY and CDR2 SVGAGI. Deletions cut 0 bases from V and 6 bases from J, with 12 bases between.

J is TRBJ1-5 and V is TRBV28, with TRBD1 as a possible D gene (6 bases). Germline V gives CDR1 MDHEN, CDR2 SYDVKM. V lost 9 bases and J lost 3, with 18 bases in between. The CDR3 has 15 amino acids. The CDR3 nucleotides read TGTGCCAGTTTAAGGAGGACAGACTTCAATCAGCCCCAGCATTTT. This encodes CASLRRTDFNQPQHF.

V and J are TRBV7-8 and TRBJ1-2; D perhaps matches TRBD1 (5 bases). V shed 0 bases and J shed 8 bases, with 16 bases lying between them. This CDR3 region has 15 residues. Germline V gene data show CDR1 as SGHVS and CDR2 as FQNEAQ. The DNA of the CDR3 is TGTGCCAGCAGCTTAGCGTGGGGCACATCGAGAGGCTACACCTTC. This encodes CASSLAWGTSRGYTF.

The chain carries TRBV30 and TRBJ2-3; 9 bases are shared with TRBD2. V shed 5 bases, J shed 0 bases, and the junction held 21 bases outside the gene matches. The CDR3 loop spans 20 amino acids. Germline V gives CDR1 GTSNPN, CDR2 SVGIG (reference sequence). The CDR3 spells CAWQGGLAGRPSHSTDTQYF. The CDR3 nucleotides read TGTGCCTGGCAAGGGGGGCTAGCGGGACGTCCCTCCCATAGCACAGATACGCAGTATTTT.

This clone was picked up a small number of times. V gene TRBV2 combines with J gene TRBJ1-4, with D perhaps TRBD1 (6 bases). Trimming took 6 bases from V and 5 from J, leaving 19 bases between them. The CDR3 spans 16 residues. Looked up from germline, CDR1 is SNHLY and CDR2 is FYNNEI. In nucleotides, the CDR3 is TGTGCCAGCAGCCTACGGACAGCAAGGGGGAATGAAAAACTGTTTTTT. Translating it yields CASSLRTARGNEKLFF. Full variable domain (missing parts from reference TRBV2 and TRBJ1-4): EPEVTQTPSHQVTQMGQEVILRCVPISNHLYFYWYRQILGQKVEFLVSFYNNEISEKSEIFDDQFSVERPDGSNFTLKIRSTKLEDSAMYFCASSLRTARGNEKLFFGSGTQLSVL.

The rearrangement links TRBV19 to TRBJ2-2; 7 nucleotides align to TRBD1. Germline V gives CDR1 LNHDA, CDR2 SQIVND (reference sequence). V trimming: 5 bases; J trimming: 3 bases; junction bases outside the gene matches: 9. The CDR3 loop spans 16 amino acids. Here the CDR3 DNA reads TGTGCCAGTAGTCTCCGTCCAGGGGGTGACACCGGGGAGCTGTTTTTT. It encodes CASSLRPGGDTGELFF.

The chain links TRBV28 to TRBJ1-5; D unclear. There are 13 residues in the CDR3. Per the germline V gene, CDR1 is MDHEN and CDR2 is SYDVKM. Between the trimmed V and J ends, which lost 5 bases and 4 bases, there was a span of 9 bases. CDR3 in DNA: TGTGCCAGCAGTCGCAACTGGAATCAGCCCCAGCATTTT. Protein sequence: CASSRNWNQPQHF.

The rearrangement uses TRBV2 and TRBJ2-6; no clear D. Germline V CDR1 and CDR2: SNHLY, FYNNEI. Trimming took 7 bases from V and 2 from J, leaving 9 bases between them. The CDR3 loop spans 14 amino acids. The CDR3: CASIPEAGANVLTF. The CDR3 nucleotides are TGTGCCAGCATTCCCGAGGCTGGGGCCAACGTCCTGACTTTC. Full variable domain (remainder filled in from reference TRBV2 and TRBJ2-6): EPEVTQTPSHQVTQMGQEVILRCVPISNHLYFYWYRQILGQKVEFLVSFYNNEISEKSEIFDDQFSVERPDGSNFTLKIRSTKLEDSAMYFCASIPEAGANVLTFGAGSRLTVL.

The chain has TRBV30 and TRBJ2-5, with TRBD1 matching 9 bases. Germline CDR1 reads GTSNPN; CDR2 reads SVGIG (reference sequence). V lost 7 bases, J lost 0 bases, and 3 bases stayed unmatched. The CDR3 runs 13 residues. The CDR3 DNA is TGTGCCTTAGACAGGGGGTACCAAGAGACCCAGTACTTC. It encodes CALDRGYQETQYF.

The rearrangement links TRBV24-1 to TRBJ2-5, with 10 bases fitting TRBD1. Trimming at V came to 2 bases and at J to 2 bases, leaving 4 bases not matched to a gene. The CDR3 sequence is 16 residues long. In germline, CDR1 is KGHDR, CDR2 SFDVKD. The CDR3 loop reads CATSDSGTGAQETQYF. In DNA form, the CDR3 reads TGTGCCACCAGTGATTCCGGGACAGGGGCTCAAGAGACCCAGTACTTC.

The rearrangement joins TRBV9 to TRBJ2-7; TRBD2 is a possible D gene (6 bases). V gave up 6 bases and J gave up 6 bases, with 16 bases separating them. The CDR3 extends over 13 amino acids. Germline loops: CDR1 SGDLS, CDR2 YYNGEE. CDR3 DNA sequence: TGTGCCAGCACATGGGGGGACCTAATCGAGCAGTACGTC. Translation: CASTWGDLIEQYV.

V and J are TRBV29-1 and TRBJ1-5, with a weak D call TRBD1 (6 bases). From germline, CDR1 is SQVTM and CDR2 ANQGSEA. This CDR3 contains 12 residues. With 6 bases removed from V and 10 bases from J, the gap between germline ends came to 16 bases. The CDR3 DNA is TGCAGCGTAAGGGACATTGGTTCCCCCCAGCATTTT. It codes for CSVRDIGSPQHF.

The chain employs TRBV4-3 and TRBJ1-1; tentative D call: TRBD1 (5 bases). Germline CDR1 reads LGHNA; CDR2 reads YSLEER. This CDR3 comprises 15 residues. Trimming left V 5 bases short and J 0 bases short, with 13 bases between. The CDR3: CASSTAGHLNTEAFF. The CDR3 DNA is TGCGCCAGCAGCACCGCGGGGCATCTGAACACTGAAGCTTTCTTT.

The chain links TRBV2 to TRBJ1-6; D remains unclear. The CDR3 extends over 17 amino acids. The ends were cut back, 8 bases at V and 0 bases at J, with 17 bases in the middle. In germline, CDR1 is SNHLY, CDR2 FYNNEI. CDR3 residues: CASLLRVGSSYNSPLHF. CDR3 DNA sequence: TGTGCCAGCCTTCTACGGGTCGGAAGCTCCTATAATTCACCCCTCCACTTT.